This T cell receptor beta chain was identified in a study of shared clonotypes between healthy human individuals. Trimming took off 2 bases at V and 4 bases at J, with 12 bases between the two ends. The CDR3 is 14 residues long. Germline V gives CDR1 MNHNS, CDR2 SASEGT. As regards this clone: Its antigen remains unknown. Other DNA sequences within the sample encode an identical CDR3.

Overall study findings and caveats: The study drew on few donors, limiting represented genetic and exposure-history diversity. On the whole, naive subsets had larger estimated richness than memory subsets had.

Recent acute infections and vaccinations were absent in the healthy HIV-negative adult donors. Every donor was a Caucasian adult from Nashville, Tennessee. Assay used: immunoSEQ multiplex PCR; TCRdb lists only in-frame clones, some missing. The sample lists some 2,400,000 clones; approximately 96% were seen once. This chain links TRBV6-1 with TRBJ2-7; D assignment may be TRBD1 or TRBD2 (6 bases each). Sequencing was performed on naive CD4+ T cells sorted from blood. The subset is: CD45RA+ positively selected. This TCR came from a man between 18 and 29 years old in good health. CDR3 in DNA: TGTGCCAGCAGTGAAAGAGGGGGGCGGTACGAGCAGTACTTC. Its protein is CASSERGGRYEQYF.